The clone carrying this T cell receptor beta chain was seen a handful of times. A multiplex PCR was run with 60 Vbeta primers and 13 Jbeta primers. Method: immunoSEQ multiplex PCR; TCRdb's copy keeps in-frame clones and lacks some. Here the sample spans approximately 170,000 clones, approximately 78% being singletons. This sample was taken from a study of cytomegalovirus exposure and HLA in healthy donors. Looked up from germline, CDR1 is SGHRS and CDR2 is YFSETQ. This CDR3 has 14 amino acids. V dropped 0 bases and J dropped 3 bases, with 9 bases sitting between them. This sequence was found in a woman under 30 in good health and CMV-seronegative. Sequenced input: PBMCs. This sequence joins TRBV5-1 and TRBJ2-5, with unresolved D. This CDR3 is CASSLERYEETQYF. CDR3 DNA: TGCGCCAGCAGCTTGGAACGGTACGAAGAGACCCAGTACTTC.